The next 8 T cell receptor beta chains were all read from a single sample in a study of OX40 agonist ivuxolimab in advanced cancers. TCRdb keeps only in-frame clones here, not all; method: immunoSEQ multiplex PCR. The table shows 50,000 to 60,000 clones, with around 86% occurring only once. Sequenced material: CD4+ or CD8+ T cells sorted from blood, taken in a trial of the OX40 agonist ivuxolimab. These receptor sequences come from an adult with an advanced solid tumor such as melanoma, head and neck, liver or kidney cancer.

The V gene is TRBV2, the J gene TRBJ2-4; D remains ambiguous. Per the germline V gene, CDR1 is SNHLY and CDR2 is FYNNEI. Trimming cost V 8 bases and J 1 base, with 9 bases left between them. The CDR3 has 13 amino acids. CDR3 DNA sequence: TGTGCCAGCGGACCTTTCGCCAAAAACATTCAGTACTTC. As protein: CASGPFAKNIQYF.

The V and J genes are TRBV9 and TRBJ1-4, with D tentatively TRBD1 (6 bases). Looked up from germline, CDR1 is SGDLS and CDR2 is YYNGEE. The CDR3 runs 13 residues. Between the trimmed V and J ends, which lost 4 bases and 12 bases, there was a span of 16 bases. The CDR3 DNA reads TGTGCCAGCAGCCCCAGGGCAGGGGAGCAACTGTTTTTT. Translated: CASSPRAGEQLFF.

V is TRBV28 and J is TRBJ1-2; D unclear. The CDR3 loop spans 12 amino acids. CDR1 MDHEN and CDR2 SYDVKM come from the germline V gene. Trimming cost V 4 bases and J 6 bases, with 9 bases left between them. The CDR3 loop reads CASSSLLDGYTF. The CDR3 DNA reads TGTGCCAGCAGTTCTTTGCTCGATGGCTACACCTTC.

The CDR3 loop is CASSLGLTTGELFF. For the CDR3, the DNA is TGTGCCAGCAGCTTAGGGCTAACGACCGGGGAGCTGTTTTTT. The chain links TRBV7-2 to TRBJ2-2, with D hard to call. CDR1 and CDR2 (germline): SGHTA, FQGNSA. Trimming stripped 1 base from V and 5 bases from J, with 8 bases between. The CDR3 covers 14 residues.

V is TRBV19 and J is TRBJ2-6, with D possibly TRBD2 on 6 matching bases. Germline CDR1 reads LNHDA; CDR2 reads SQIVND (reference sequence). The V end was cut by 7 bases, the J end by 2 bases, with 12 bases between. The CDR3 length is 15 residues. In DNA form, the CDR3 reads TGTGCCAGTAACCCGACTAGTACTGGGGCCAACGTCCTGACTTTC. Protein: CASNPTSTGANVLTF.

J is TRBJ1-1 and V is TRBV28; D is unresolved. V shed 7 bases and J shed 2 bases, with 5 bases lying between them. The CDR3 runs to 11 residues. Germline CDR1 and CDR2: MDHEN and SYDVKM. As DNA, the CDR3 is TGTGCCAGCACCCGCAACACTGAAGCTTTCTTT. The encoded protein is CASTRNTEAFF.

The chain uses TRBV5-4 and TRBJ2-5, with a tentative D call TRBD1 (5 bases). Germline CDR1 is SGHNT and CDR2 is YYREEE (reference sequence). The CDR3 contains 14 residues. V lost 4 bases and J lost 5, with 15 bases in between. DNA for the CDR3: TGTGCCAGCAGCCCCCGCGCAGGGCGGGAGACCCAGTACTTC. It codes for CASSPRAGRETQYF.

The chain employs TRBV7-2 and TRBJ1-6; no definite D call. V was shortened by 1 base and J by 7 bases, with 5 bases between the two germline ends. Germline V gives CDR1 SGHTA, CDR2 FQGNSA. The CDR3 runs to 13 residues. CDR3: CASSLDANSPLHF. In DNA, the CDR3 is TGTGCCAGCAGCTTAGACGCAAATTCACCCCTCCACTTT.